Following are 17 T cell receptor beta chains from one sample sequenced in a study of T cells in Graves' hyperthyroidism and ophthalmopathy. Amplified TCR beta CDR3 regions derived from RNA transcripts. TCR CDR3 regions were first amplified by RT-PCR with HTBI primers. One entry per CDR3 protein, called by TCRdb with MiXCR from the multiplex PCR reads. The data hold hundreds of thousands of distinct CDR3 sequences, with about 14% observed a single time. The sample taken for sequencing was blood. The receptors originated from a woman aged 40 to 50 with Graves' ophthalmopathy.

This clonotype has at least ten counts. V usage is TRBV4-3 and J usage is TRBJ2-5; D might be TRBD1 (6 bases). Germline loops: CDR1 LGHNA, CDR2 YSLEER. There are 15 residues in the CDR3. V lost 1 base to trimming and J lost 4 bases, with 13 bases between them. Here the CDR3 reads CASSQGSLQGETQYF. CDR3 in DNA: TGCGCCAGCAGCCAAGGGAGTTTACAGGGAGAGACCCAGTACTTC.

At least ten counts were recorded for this clonotype. V is TRBV7-9 and J is TRBJ1-3; tentative D call: TRBD1 (6 bases). This CDR3 is built from 13 residues. Trimming removed 7 bases at V and 1 base at J, with 8 bases between. The V gene's germline CDR1 is SEHNR and CDR2 FQNEAQ (reference sequence). The DNA of the CDR3 is TGTGCCAGCAAGACAGGTTCTGGAAACACCATATATTTT. Protein product: CASKTGSGNTIYF.

This clonotype showed up just a few times. The chain carries TRBV13 and TRBJ2-7; D unresolved. V dropped 1 base and J dropped 5 bases, with 9 bases sitting between them. The CDR3 spans 13 residues. Germline V gene lookup returns CDR1 PRHDT and CDR2 FYEKMQ (reference sequence). DNA for the CDR3: TGTGCCAGCAGCTTAGCAGGTCCCAACGAGCAGTACTTC. It codes for CASSLAGPNEQYF.

For this clonotype: The CDR3 does not end in the conserved phenylalanine or tryptophan, so this is likely a read error. The rearrangement joins TRBV11-2 to TRBJ1-6; D uncertain. CDR3 length: 15 residues. Per the germline V gene, CDR1 is SGHAT and CDR2 is FQNNGV. V was cut by 5 bases and J by 7 bases, with 15 bases left in between. CDR3 residues: CASSHSAGNNSPLHL. CDR3 nucleotides: TGTGCCAGCAGCCACAGTGCGGGGAACAATTCACCCCTCCACCTT.

This clonotype was observed many times. The rearrangement joins TRBV30 to TRBJ1-3; no firm D call. Trimming cost V 0 bases and J 0 bases, with 9 bases left between them. Germline V gene lookup returns CDR1 GTSNPN and CDR2 SVGIG (reference sequence). The CDR3 is 15 amino acids. The CDR3 nucleotides are TGTGCCTGGAGTGTAATAATGGGCTCTGGAAACACCATATATTTT. Translating gives CAWSVIMGSGNTIYF. Full variable domain (outside the CDR3, taken from reference TRBV30 and TRBJ1-3): SQTIHQWPATLVQPVGSPLSLECTVEGTSNPNLYWYRQAAGRGLQLLFYSVGIGQISSEVPQNLSASRPQDRQFILSSKKLLLSDSGFYLCAWSVIMGSGNTIYFGEGSWLTVV.

This clonotype showed up just once. A much more abundant neighbour one base away suggests this may be a read error. Likely a read error: the CDR3 ends without its conserved phenylalanine or tryptophan. The chain joins TRBV7-2 to TRBJ2-6; D gene unclear. With 2 bases removed from V and 2 bases from J, the gap between germline ends came to 7 bases. The CDR3 extends over 15 amino acids. Per germline, CDR1 SGHTA and CDR2 FQGNSA. The CDR3 DNA reads as TGTGCCAGCAGCTTATGGGGTACTGGGGCCAACGTCCTGACTTGC. Translating gives CASSLWGTGANVLTC.

This clonotype was counted a few times. This chain uses TRBV28 with TRBJ2-5; TRBD1 aligns across 8 bases. The V segment lost 7 bases and the J segment 9 bases; nucleotides outside the gene matches: 13. This CDR3 contains 14 residues. The germline CDR1 and CDR2 sequences are MDHEN and SYDVKM. The CDR3 coding sequence is TGTGCCAGCATTCAGGACAGGGCAGTGGCATCCCAGTACTTC. This codes for CASIQDRAVASQYF.

The table lists this clonotype with many counts. The chain carries TRBV11-1 and TRBJ1-5; D may be TRBD1 (6 bases). Germline values: CDR1 SGHAT, CDR2 FQDESV (reference sequence). The CDR3 length is 16 residues. V lost 5 bases and J 4 bases, leaving 18 bases between the germline ends. The CDR3: CASSPGVGSLNQPQHF. The DNA for the CDR3 is TGTGCCAGCAGCCCAGGGGTAGGCAGCTTAAATCAGCCCCAGCATTTT.

There are a few counts of this clonotype. Here the CDR3 omits its conserved ending phenylalanine or tryptophan, so a read error is the likely source. CDR3 nucleotides: TGTGCCATCAGTGAGTCCCAGGTGGATAATTCACCCCTCCACTCT. This sequence encodes CAISESQVDNSPLHS. V usage is TRBV10-3 and J usage is TRBJ1-6; no reliable D call. Germline loops: CDR1 ENHRY, CDR2 SYGVKD. This CDR3 contains 15 residues. The germline V and J ends were trimmed by 0 bases and 5 bases, with 8 bases remaining between them.

The V and J genes are TRBV27 and TRBJ1-1; D possibly corresponds to TRBD1 (6 bases). Germline V gene sequence: CDR1 MNHEY, CDR2 SMNVEV (reference sequence). CDR3 length: 16 amino acids. The V and J ends lost 4 bases and 1 base respectively, with 16 bases between them. Written as DNA, the CDR3 is TGTGCCAGCAGTTCCCTTCCGGGACACAAGAACACTGAAGCTTTCTTT. It specifies CASSSLPGHKNTEAFF.

At least ten counts were recorded for this clonotype. The chain has TRBV6-1 and TRBJ2-7; TRBD2 matches 9 bases. J was trimmed by 4 bases and V by 4 bases; bases with no gene match: 8. This CDR3 comprises 15 residues. Per germline, CDR1 MNHNS and CDR2 SASEGT. The CDR3 sequence is CASSARLAETYEQYF. The CDR3 bases are TGTGCCAGCAGTGCCAGACTAGCGGAGACTTACGAGCAGTACTTC.

This clonotype was observed a handful of times. For the CDR3, the DNA is TGTGCCAGCAGTTCTGCAGGGAGTAGGAGCAATCAGCCCCAGCATTTT. The encoded protein is CASSSAGSRSNQPQHF. The genes are TRBV6-5 and TRBJ1-5, with D possibly matching TRBD1 (5 bases). Between the trimmed V and J ends, which lost 4 bases and 1 base, there was a span of 14 bases. This CDR3 has 16 residues. Germline V gene sequence: CDR1 MNHEY, CDR2 SVGAGI.

In this sample, this clonotype turned up many times. This rearrangement joins TRBV27 to TRBJ2-7; weak D call: TRBD1 (8 bases). The CDR3 length is 13 residues. Trimming left V 5 bases short and J 11 bases short, with 19 bases between. From germline, CDR1 is MNHEY and CDR2 SMNVEV (reference sequence). Here the CDR3 reads CASSADREGKKYF. CDR3 DNA: TGTGCCAGCAGTGCGGACAGGGAGGGAAAAAAGTACTTC.

This clonotype was observed a handful of times. The genes are TRBV7-8 and TRBJ1-3; D is uncertain. The V and J ends lost 0 bases and 0 bases respectively, with 9 bases between them. CDR1 SGHVS and CDR2 FQNEAQ come from the germline V gene. This CDR3 contains 16 residues. The CDR3 DNA is TGTGCCAGCAGCTTAGCGACGGGTTTCTCTGGAAACACCATATATTTT. This codes for CASSLATGFSGNTIYF.

This clonotype was observed many times. The chain is built from TRBV15 and TRBJ2-2; 7 nucleotides match TRBD2. The V and J ends lost 8 bases and 2 bases, in that order; junction bases with no gene match: 5. Germline V gene sequence: CDR1 LNHNV, CDR2 YYDKDF (reference sequence). The CDR3 is 14 residues long. The CDR3 region has the DNA TGTGCCACCCGGTGGGGGGGTAACACCGGGGAGCTGTTTTTT. Protein sequence: CATRWGGNTGELFF.

This clonotype was found a few times. V is TRBV4-2 and J is TRBJ1-2, with D perhaps matching TRBD1 (6 bases). V lost 4 bases, J lost 8 bases, and 20 bases lay in between. CDR3 length: 15 amino acids. Germline V lookup: CDR1 LGHNA, CDR2 YNFKEQ. CDR3 DNA sequence: TGTGCCAGCAGCCTTCCGGGACACCCCAGGAGGGGCTACACCTTC. It encodes CASSLPGHPRRGYTF.

The table lists this clonotype with many counts. This chain links TRBV20-1 with TRBJ2-4; TRBD1 aligns across 7 bases. J gave up 6 bases and V 3 bases, and 5 bases lay outside the gene matches. Germline V gene lookup returns CDR1 DFQATT and CDR2 SNEGSKA (reference sequence). CDR3 length equals 13 residues. CDR3 protein: CSASTGTANIQYF. CDR3 nucleotide sequence: TGCAGTGCTAGCACTGGGACAGCAAACATTCAGTACTTC.